This TCR beta chain originates from a study of Graves' ophthalmopathy and Graves' hyperthyroidism. Regarding the study as a whole: The model's prediction of ophthalmopathy progression had roughly 70% sensitivity and 72% to 85% specificity. Blood contained most expanded thyroid clonotypes exceeding 0.001 frequency.

CDR1 and CDR2 (germline): DFQATT, SNEGSKA (reference sequence). The CDR3 is made up of 15 amino acids. Trimming removed 6 bases at V and 4 bases at J, with 19 bases between. For this clonotype: The antigen is unknown.

CDR3 regions of TCR beta were amplified from RNA transcripts. The library came from an HTBI-primed first-round RT-PCR and a second-round multiplex PCR. TCRdb reanalysed the multiplex PCR reads using MiXCR and keeps one entry per CDR3 protein. Among 650,000 to 800,000 distinct CDR3 sequences, approximately 39% were seen once, and the ten largest hold 3.3%. Exclusion covered patients with other autoimmune diseases or uncontrolled infections (as well as pregnancy or lactation). The genes are TRBV20-1 and TRBJ1-3; weak D call: TRBD1 (5 bases). This receptor was taken from an adult man with Graves' ophthalmopathy. The specimen sequenced was peripheral blood. CDR3 DNA: TGCAGTGCCGAGAAAGAAGGGGATGAGGGAAACACCATATATTTT. It translates to CSAEKEGDEGNTIYF.